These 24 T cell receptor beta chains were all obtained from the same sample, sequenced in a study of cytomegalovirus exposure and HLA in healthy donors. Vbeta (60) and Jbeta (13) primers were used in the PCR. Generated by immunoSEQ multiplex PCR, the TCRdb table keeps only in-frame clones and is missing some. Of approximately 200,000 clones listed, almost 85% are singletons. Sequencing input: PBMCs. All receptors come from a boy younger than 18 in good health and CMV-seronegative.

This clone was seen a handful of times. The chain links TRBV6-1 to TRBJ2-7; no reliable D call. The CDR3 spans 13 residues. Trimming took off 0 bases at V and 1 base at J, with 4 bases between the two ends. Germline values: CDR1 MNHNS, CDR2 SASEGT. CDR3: CASSEARSYEQYF. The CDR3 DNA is TGTGCCAGCAGTGAAGCGCGGTCCTACGAGCAGTACTTC.

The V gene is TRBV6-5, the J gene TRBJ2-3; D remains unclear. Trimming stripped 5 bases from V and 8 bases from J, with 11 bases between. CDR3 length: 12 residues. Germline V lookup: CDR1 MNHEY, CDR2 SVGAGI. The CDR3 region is CASSTSQRTQYF. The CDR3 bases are TGTGCCAGCAGTACTTCTCAGCGTACGCAGTATTTT.

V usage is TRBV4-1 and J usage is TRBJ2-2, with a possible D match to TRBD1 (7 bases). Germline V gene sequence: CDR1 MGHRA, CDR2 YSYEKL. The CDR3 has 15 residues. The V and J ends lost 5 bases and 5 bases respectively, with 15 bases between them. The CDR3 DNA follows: TGCGCCAGCAGCAAAGGCAGGGGGGAAACCGGGGAGCTGTTTTTT. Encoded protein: CASSKGRGETGELFF.

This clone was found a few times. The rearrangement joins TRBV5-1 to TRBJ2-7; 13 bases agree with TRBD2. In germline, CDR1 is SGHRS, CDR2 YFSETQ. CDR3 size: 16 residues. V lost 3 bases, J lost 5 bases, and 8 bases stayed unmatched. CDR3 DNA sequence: TGCGCCAGCAGCTCCACGGGACTAGCGGGAATAGACGAGCAGTACTTC. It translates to CASSSTGLAGIDEQYF.

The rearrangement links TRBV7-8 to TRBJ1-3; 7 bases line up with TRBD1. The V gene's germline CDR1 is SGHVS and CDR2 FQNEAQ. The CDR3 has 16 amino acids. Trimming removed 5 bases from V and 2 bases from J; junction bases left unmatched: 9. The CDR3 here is CASSHKTGHTGNTIYF. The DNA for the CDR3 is TGTGCCAGCAGCCATAAGACAGGGCACACTGGAAACACCATATATTTT.

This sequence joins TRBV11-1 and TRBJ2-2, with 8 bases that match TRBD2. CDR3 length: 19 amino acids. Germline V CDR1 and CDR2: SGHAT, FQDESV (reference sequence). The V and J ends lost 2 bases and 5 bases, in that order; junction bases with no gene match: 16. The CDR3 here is CASSLSLKAGAGRTGELFF. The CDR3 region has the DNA TGTGCCAGCAGCTTAAGCTTGAAAGCGGGAGCGGGTAGGACCGGGGAGCTGTTTTTT.

This chain's CDR3 is CASTPRVYEQYF. In DNA form, the CDR3 reads TGTGCCAGCACCCCGCGCGTGTACGAGCAGTACTTC. The V call is TRBV2, the J call TRBJ2-7; D is unclear. V lost 7 bases and J 4 bases, leaving 11 bases between the germline ends. From germline, CDR1 is SNHLY and CDR2 FYNNEI. The CDR3 consists of 12 residues. Drawing the rest from reference TRBV2 and TRBJ2-7, the complete variable domain is EPEVTQTPSHQVTQMGQEVILRCVPISNHLYFYWYRQILGQKVEFLVSFYNNEISEKSEIFDDQFSVERPDGSNFTLKIRSTKLEDSAMYFCASTPRVYEQYFGPGTRLTVT.

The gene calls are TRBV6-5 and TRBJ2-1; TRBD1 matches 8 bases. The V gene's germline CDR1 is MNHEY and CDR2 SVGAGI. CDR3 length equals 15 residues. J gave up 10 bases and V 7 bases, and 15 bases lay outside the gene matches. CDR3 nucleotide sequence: TGTGCCAGCACCCTCTTGGGGACAGGCTTTAAGGAGCAGTTCTTC. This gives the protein CASTLLGTGFKEQFF.

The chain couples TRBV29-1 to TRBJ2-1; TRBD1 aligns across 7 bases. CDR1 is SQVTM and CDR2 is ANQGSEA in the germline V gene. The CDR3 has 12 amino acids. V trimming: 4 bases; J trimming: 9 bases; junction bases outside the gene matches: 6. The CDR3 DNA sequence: TGCAGCGTTGGAACAGGGGTGGGTGAGCAGTTCTTC. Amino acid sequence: CSVGTGVGEQFF.

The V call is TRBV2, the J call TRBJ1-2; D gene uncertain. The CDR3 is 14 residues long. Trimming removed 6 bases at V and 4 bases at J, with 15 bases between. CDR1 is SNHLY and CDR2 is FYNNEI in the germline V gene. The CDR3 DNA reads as TGTGCCAGCAGCCCAGGCCGCCTTAGCTATGGCTACACCTTC. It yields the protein CASSPGRLSYGYTF.

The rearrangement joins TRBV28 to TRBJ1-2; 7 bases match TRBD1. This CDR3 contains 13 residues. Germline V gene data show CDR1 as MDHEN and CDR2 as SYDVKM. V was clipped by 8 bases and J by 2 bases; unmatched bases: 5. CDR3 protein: CASDDRVNYGYTF. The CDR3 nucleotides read TGTGCCAGCGACGACAGGGTCAACTATGGCTACACCTTC.

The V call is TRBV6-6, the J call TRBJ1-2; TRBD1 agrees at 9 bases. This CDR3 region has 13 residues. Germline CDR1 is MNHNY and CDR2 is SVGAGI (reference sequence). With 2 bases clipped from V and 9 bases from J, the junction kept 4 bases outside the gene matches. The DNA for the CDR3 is TGTGCCAGCAGTTACCCGGACAGGGGACGCTACACCTTC. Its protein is CASSYPDRGRYTF.

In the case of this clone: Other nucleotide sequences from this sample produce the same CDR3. The chain's CDR3 is CASSPGTEYTGELFF. CDR3 nucleotide sequence: TGCGCCAGCAGTCCCGGGACAGAGTACACCGGGGAGCTGTTTTTT. The chain carries TRBV5-1 and TRBJ2-2; TRBD1 agrees at 7 bases. The junction had 7 bases not matched to a gene; V was cut back by 5 bases and J by 3 bases. The CDR3 loop spans 15 amino acids. Germline CDR1 is SGHRS and CDR2 is YFSETQ. Full variable domain (remainder filled in from reference TRBV5-1 and TRBJ2-2): KAGVTQTPRYLIKTRGQQVTLSCSPISGHRSVSWYQQTPGQGLQFLFEYFSETQRNKGNFPGRFSGRQFSNSRSEMNVSTLELGDSALYLCASSPGTEYTGELFFGEGSRLTVL.

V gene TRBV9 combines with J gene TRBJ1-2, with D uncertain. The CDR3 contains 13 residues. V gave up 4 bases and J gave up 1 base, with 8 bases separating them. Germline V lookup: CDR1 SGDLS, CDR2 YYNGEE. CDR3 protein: CASSPTSNYGYTF. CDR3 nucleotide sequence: TGTGCCAGCAGCCCAACCAGTAACTATGGCTACACCTTC. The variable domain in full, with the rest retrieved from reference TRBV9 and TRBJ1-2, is DSGVTQTPKHLITATGQRVTLRCSPRSGDLSVYWYQQSLDQGLQFLIQYYNGEERAKGNILERFSAQQFPDLHSELNLSSLELGDSALYFCASSPTSNYGYTFGSGTRLTVV.

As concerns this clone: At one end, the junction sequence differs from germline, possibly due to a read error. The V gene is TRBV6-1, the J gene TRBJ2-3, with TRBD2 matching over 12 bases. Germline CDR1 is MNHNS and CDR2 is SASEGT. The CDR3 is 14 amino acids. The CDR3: CAGRLAGGTDTQYF. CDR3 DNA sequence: TGTGCCGGCAGGCTAGCGGGAGGGACAGATACGCAGTATTTT.

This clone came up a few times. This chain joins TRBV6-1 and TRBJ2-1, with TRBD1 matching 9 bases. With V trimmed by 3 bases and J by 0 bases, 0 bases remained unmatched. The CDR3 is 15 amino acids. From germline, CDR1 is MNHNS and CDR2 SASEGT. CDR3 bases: TGTGCCAGCAGTGAGACAGGGGGCTCCTACAATGAGCAGTTCTTC. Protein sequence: CASSETGGSYNEQFF.

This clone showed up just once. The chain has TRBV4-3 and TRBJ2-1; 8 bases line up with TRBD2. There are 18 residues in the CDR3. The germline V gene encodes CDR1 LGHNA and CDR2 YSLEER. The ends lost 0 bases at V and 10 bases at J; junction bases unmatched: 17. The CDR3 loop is CASSQDAPGGGRNGEQFF. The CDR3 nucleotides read TGCGCCAGCAGCCAAGATGCCCCCGGCGGGGGGAGAAACGGGGAGCAGTTCTTC.

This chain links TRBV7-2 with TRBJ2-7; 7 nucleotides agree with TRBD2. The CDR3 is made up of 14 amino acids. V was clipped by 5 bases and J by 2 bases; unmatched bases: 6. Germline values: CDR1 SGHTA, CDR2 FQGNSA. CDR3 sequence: CASSPGGTAYEQYF. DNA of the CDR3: TGTGCCAGCAGCCCCGGGGGGACGGCCTACGAGCAGTACTTC.

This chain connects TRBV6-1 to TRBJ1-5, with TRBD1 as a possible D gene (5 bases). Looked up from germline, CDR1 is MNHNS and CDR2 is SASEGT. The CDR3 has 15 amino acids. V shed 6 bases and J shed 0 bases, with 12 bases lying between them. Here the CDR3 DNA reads TGTGCCAGCAGGGGGGAGGAGAATAGCAATCAGCCCCAGCATTTT. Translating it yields CASRGEENSNQPQHF.

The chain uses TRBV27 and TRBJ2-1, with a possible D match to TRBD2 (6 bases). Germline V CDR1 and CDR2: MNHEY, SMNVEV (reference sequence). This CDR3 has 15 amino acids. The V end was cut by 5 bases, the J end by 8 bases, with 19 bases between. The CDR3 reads CASSGKKEGRHEQFF. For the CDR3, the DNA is TGTGCCAGCAGTGGGAAGAAGGAGGGGAGGCATGAGCAGTTCTTC.

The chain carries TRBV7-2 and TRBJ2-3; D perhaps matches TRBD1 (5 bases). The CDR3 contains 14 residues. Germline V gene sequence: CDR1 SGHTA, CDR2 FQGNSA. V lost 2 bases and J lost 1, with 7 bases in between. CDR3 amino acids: CASSLQGRTDTQYF. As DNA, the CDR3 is TGTGCCAGCAGCTTACAGGGTCGCACAGATACGCAGTATTTT.

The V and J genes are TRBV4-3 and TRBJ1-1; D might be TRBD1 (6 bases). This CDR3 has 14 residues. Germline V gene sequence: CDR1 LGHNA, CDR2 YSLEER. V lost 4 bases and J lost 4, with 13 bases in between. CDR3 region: CASSPGDWGTEAFF. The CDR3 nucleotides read TGCGCCAGCAGCCCAGGGGATTGGGGCACTGAAGCTTTCTTT.

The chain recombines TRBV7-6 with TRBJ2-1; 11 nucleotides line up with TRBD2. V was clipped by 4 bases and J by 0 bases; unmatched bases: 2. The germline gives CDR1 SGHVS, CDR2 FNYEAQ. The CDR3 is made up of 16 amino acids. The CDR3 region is CASSSLAGGSYNEQFF. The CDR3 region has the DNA TGTGCCAGCAGCTCCCTAGCGGGGGGCTCCTACAATGAGCAGTTCTTC.

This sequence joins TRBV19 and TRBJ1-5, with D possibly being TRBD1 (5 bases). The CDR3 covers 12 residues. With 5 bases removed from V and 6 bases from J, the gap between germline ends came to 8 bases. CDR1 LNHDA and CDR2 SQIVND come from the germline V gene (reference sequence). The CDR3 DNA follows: TGTGCCAGTAGTGTGCAGGGTCAGCCCCAGCATTTT. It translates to CASSVQGQPQHF.